This T cell receptor (beta chain) came from a study of blood T cell repertoires in COVID-19. Across the study: COVID-19 samples from acute and convalescent phases originated in the United States, Italy and Spain. The cDNA or gDNA used as material had been derived from T cells, B-cell-depleted T cells, or PBMCs.

Per the authors' pipeline: Cell counts per sample came from amplifying reference gene primers. Measured with immunoSEQ multiplex PCR; TCRdb has only the in-frame clones, and not every one. V and J calls plus clone size are reproduced from that table; the DNA served to infer D and trimming. The table includes 250,000 to 300,000 clones, approximately 88% detected once. Trimming removed 3 bases from V and 3 bases from J, with 9 bases in between. The length of the CDR3 is 14 residues. In germline, CDR1 is SNHLY, CDR2 FYNNEI. This TCR was recovered from a man aged 50-59 years with acute or convalescent COVID-19. The source material was peripheral blood. V and J are TRBV2 and TRBJ1-5; D remains unclear. CDR3 loop: CASSDGSNNQPQHF. In DNA, the CDR3 is TGTGCCAGCAGTGACGGGTCCAACAATCAGCCCCAGCATTTT.